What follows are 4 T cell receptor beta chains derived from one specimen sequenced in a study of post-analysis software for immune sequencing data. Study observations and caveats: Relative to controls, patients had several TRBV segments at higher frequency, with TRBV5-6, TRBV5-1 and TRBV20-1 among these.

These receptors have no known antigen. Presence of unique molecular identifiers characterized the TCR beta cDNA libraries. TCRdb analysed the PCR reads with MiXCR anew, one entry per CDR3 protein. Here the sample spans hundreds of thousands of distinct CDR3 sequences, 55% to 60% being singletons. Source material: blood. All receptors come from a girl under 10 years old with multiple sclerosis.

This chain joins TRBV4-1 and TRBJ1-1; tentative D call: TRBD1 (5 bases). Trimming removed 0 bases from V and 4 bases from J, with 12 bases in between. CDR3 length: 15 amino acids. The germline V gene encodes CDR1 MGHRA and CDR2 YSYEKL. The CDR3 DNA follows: TGCGCCAGCAGCCAAGATCCAGGGATGGCCACTGAAGCTTTCTTT. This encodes CASSQDPGMATEAFF.

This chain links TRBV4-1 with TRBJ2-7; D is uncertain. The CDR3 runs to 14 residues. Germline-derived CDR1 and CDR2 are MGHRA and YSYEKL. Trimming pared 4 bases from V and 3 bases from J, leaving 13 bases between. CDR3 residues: CASSRDPGRYEQYF. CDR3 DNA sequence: TGCGCCAGCAGCCGAGACCCCGGGCGCTACGAGCAGTACTTC.

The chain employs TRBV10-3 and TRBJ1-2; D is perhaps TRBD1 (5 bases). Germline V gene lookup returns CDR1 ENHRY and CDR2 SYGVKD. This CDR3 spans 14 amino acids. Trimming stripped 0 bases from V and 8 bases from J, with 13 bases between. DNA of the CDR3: TGTGCCATCAGTGAGTCGTACGAACAGGCCGGCTACACCTTC. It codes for CAISESYEQAGYTF.

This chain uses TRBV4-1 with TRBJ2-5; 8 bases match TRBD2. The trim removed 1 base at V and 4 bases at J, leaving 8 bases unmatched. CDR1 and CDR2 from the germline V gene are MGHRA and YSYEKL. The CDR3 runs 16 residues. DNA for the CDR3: TGCGCCAGCAGCCAAGTCGCCGGGAGGGCCCCAGAGACCCAGTACTTC. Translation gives CASSQVAGRAPETQYF.